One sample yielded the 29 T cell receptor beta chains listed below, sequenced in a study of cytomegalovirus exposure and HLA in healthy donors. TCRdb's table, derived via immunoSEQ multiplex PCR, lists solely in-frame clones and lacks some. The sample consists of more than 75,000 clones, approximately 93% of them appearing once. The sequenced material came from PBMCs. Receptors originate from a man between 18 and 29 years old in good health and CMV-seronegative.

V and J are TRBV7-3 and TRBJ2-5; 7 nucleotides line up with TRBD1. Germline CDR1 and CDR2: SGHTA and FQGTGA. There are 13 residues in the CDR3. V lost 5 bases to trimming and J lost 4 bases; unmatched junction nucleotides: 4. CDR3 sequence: CASSQTGLETQYF. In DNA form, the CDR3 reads TGTGCCAGCAGCCAGACAGGGTTAGAGACCCAGTACTTC. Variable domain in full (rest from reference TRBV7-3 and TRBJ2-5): GAGVSQTPSNKVTEKGKYVELRCDPISGHTALYWYRQSLGQGPEFLIYFQGTGAADDSGLPNDRFFAVRPEGSVSTLKIQRTERGDSAVYLCASSQTGLETQYFGPGTRLLVL.

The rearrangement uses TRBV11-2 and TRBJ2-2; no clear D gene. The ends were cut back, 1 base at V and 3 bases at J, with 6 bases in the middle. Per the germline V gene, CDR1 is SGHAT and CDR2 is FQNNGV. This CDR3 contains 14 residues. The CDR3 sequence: CASSLVRDTGELFF. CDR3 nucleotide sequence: TGTGCCAGCAGCTTAGTTCGGGACACCGGGGAGCTGTTTTTT.

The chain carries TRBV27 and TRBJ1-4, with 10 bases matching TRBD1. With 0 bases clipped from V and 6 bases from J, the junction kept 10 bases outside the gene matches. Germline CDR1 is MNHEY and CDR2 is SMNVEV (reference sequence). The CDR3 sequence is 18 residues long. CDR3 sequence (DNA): TGTGCCAGCAGTTTATCTGGACAGGGGGGGGTTTATGATGAAAAACTGTTTTTT. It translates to CASSLSGQGGVYDEKLFF.

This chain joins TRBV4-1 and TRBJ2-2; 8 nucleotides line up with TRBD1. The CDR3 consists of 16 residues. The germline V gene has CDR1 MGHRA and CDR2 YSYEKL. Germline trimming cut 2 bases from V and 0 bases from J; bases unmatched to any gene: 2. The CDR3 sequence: CASSQKQGANTGELFF. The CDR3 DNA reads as TGCGCCAGCAGCCAAAAACAGGGGGCGAACACCGGGGAGCTGTTTTTT.

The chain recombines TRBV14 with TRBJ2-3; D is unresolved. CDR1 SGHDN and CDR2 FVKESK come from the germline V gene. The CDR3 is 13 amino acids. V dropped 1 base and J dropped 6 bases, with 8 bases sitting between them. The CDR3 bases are TGTGCCAGCAGCCAAGTTTGGCTGGATACGCAGTATTTT. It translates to CASSQVWLDTQYF.

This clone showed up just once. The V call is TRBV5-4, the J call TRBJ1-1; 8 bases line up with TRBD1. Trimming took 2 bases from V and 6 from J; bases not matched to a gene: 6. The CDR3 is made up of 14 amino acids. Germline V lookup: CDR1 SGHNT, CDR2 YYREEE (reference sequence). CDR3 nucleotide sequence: TGTGCCAGCAGCTTTCCAGGGGGCTTTGCTGAAGCTTTCTTT. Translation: CASSFPGGFAEAFF.

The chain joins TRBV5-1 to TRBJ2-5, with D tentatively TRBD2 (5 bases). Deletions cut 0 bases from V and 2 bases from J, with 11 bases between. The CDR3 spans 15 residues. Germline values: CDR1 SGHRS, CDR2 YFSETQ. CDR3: CASSLVSGLQETQYF. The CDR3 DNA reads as TGCGCCAGCAGCTTGGTAAGCGGACTTCAAGAGACCCAGTACTTC.

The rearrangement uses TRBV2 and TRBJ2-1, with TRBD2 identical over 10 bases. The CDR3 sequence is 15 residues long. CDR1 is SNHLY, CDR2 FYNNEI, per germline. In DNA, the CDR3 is TGTGCTTCCGCGGCTAGCGGGAGAGGGAGTAATGAGCAGTTCTTC. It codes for CASAASGRGSNEQFF.

CDR3 region: CASSLTGSSYNEQFF. The CDR3 DNA follows: TGTGCCAGCAGTCTGACAGGGAGCTCCTACAATGAGCAGTTCTTC. The chain has TRBV6-5 and TRBJ2-1, with TRBD1 matching over 7 bases. The germline gives CDR1 MNHEY, CDR2 SVGAGI. The CDR3 length is 15 residues. The V and J ends lost 5 bases and 0 bases, in that order; junction bases with no gene match: 4.

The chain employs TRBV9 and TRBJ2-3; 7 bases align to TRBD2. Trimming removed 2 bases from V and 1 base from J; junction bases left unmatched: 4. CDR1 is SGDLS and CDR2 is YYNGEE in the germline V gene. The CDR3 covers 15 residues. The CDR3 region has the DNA TGTGCCAGCAGCGTCCGGCTAGCGGGCACAGATACGCAGTATTTT. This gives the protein CASSVRLAGTDTQYF.

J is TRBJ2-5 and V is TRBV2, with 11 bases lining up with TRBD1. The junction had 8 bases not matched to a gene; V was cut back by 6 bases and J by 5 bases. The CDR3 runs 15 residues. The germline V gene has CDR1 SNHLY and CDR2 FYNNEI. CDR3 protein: CASRPGQGDRETQYF. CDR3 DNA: TGTGCCAGCAGACCGGGACAGGGGGACCGGGAGACCCAGTACTTC.

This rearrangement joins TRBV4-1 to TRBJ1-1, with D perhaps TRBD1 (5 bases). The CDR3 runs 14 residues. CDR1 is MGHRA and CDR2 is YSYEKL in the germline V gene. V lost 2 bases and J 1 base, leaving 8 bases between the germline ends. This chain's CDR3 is CASSQPGQNTEAFF. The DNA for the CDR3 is TGCGCCAGCAGCCAACCAGGGCAGAACACTGAAGCTTTCTTT.

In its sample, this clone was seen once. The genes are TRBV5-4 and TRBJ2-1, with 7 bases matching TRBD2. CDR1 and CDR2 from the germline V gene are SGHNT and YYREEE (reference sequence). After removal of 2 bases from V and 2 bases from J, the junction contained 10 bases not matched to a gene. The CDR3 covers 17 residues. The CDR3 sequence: CASSFGVAGGTYNEQFF. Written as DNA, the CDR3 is TGTGCCAGCAGCTTTGGGGTAGCGGGTGGTACCTACAATGAGCAGTTCTTC.

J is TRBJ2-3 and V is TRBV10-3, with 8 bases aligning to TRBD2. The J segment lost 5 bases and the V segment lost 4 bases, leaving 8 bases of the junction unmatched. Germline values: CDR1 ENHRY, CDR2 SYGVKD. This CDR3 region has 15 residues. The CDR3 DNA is TGTGCCATCAGTGCCCTACTAGCGGATGGAGATACGCAGTATTTT. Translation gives CAISALLADGDTQYF.

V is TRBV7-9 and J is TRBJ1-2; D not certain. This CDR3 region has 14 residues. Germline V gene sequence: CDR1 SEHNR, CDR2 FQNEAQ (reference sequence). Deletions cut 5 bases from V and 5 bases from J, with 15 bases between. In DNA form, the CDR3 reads TGTGCCAGCAGCCGCGGGCGGGAAGGATATGGCTACACCTTC. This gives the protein CASSRGREGYGYTF.

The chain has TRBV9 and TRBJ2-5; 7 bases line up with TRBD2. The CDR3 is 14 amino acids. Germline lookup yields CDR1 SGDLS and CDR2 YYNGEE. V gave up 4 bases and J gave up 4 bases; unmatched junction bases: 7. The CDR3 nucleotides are TGTGCCAGCAGCCACTCTTCGGGGGGAGAGACCCAGTACTTC. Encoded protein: CASSHSSGGETQYF.

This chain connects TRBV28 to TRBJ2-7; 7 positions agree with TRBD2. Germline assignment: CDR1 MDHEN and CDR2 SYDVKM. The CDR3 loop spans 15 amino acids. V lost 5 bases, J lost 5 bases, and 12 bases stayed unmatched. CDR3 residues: CASSTASGGSHEQYF. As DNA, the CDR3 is TGTGCCAGCAGTACGGCTAGCGGAGGTTCCCACGAGCAGTACTTC.

Here the CDR3 DNA reads TGTGCCAGCAGGAGCAGGGAGGATGAAAAACTGTTTTTT. Amino acids: CASRSREDEKLFF. J is TRBJ1-4 and V is TRBV2, with a tentative D call TRBD1 (5 bases). This CDR3 is built from 13 residues. Germline V gene sequence: CDR1 SNHLY, CDR2 FYNNEI. V shed 6 bases and J shed 6 bases, with 11 bases lying between them.

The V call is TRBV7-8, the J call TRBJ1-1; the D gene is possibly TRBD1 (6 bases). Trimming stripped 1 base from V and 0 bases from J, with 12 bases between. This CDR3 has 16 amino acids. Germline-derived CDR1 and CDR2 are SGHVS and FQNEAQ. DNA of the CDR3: TGTGCCAGCAGCTTAGTTGGGAGGGGGATGAACACTGAAGCTTTCTTT. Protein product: CASSLVGRGMNTEAFF.

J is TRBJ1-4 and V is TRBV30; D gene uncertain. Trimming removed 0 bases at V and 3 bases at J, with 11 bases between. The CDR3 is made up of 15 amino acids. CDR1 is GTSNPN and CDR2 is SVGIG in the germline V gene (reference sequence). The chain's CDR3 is CAWSVSHSSNEKLFF. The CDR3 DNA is TGTGCCTGGAGTGTGTCTCATAGTTCTAATGAAAAACTGTTTTTT. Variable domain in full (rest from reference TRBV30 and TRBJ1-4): SQTIHQWPATLVQPVGSPLSLECTVEGTSNPNLYWYRQAAGRGLQLLFYSVGIGQISSEVPQNLSASRPQDRQFILSSKKLLLSDSGFYLCAWSVSHSSNEKLFFGSGTQLSVL.

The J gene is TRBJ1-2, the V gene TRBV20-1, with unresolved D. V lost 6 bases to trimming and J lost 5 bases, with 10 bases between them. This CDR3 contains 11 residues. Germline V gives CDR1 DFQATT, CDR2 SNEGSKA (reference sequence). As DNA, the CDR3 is TGCAGTGCGGGCTACCTGTATGGCTACACCTTC. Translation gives CSAGYLYGYTF.

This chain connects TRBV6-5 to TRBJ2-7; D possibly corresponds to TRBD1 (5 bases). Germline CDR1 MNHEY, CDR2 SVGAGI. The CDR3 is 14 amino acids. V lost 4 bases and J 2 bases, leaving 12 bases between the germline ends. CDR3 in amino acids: CASSLQGPAYEQYF. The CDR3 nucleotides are TGTGCCAGCAGTTTGCAGGGTCCGGCCTACGAGCAGTACTTC.

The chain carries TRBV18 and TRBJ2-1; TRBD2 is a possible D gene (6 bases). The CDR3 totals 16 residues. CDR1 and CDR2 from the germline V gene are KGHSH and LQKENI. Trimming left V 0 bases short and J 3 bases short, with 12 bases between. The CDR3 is CASSPPLLGGYNEQFF. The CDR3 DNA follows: TGTGCCAGCTCACCACCGTTACTCGGGGGCTACAATGAGCAGTTCTTC.

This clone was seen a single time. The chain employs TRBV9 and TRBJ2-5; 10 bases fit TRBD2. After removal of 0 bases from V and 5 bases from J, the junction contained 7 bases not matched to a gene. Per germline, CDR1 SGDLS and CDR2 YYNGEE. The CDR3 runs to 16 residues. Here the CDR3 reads CASSVGASGGRETQYF. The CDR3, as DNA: TGTGCCAGCAGCGTAGGTGCTAGCGGGGGCAGGGAGACCCAGTACTTC.

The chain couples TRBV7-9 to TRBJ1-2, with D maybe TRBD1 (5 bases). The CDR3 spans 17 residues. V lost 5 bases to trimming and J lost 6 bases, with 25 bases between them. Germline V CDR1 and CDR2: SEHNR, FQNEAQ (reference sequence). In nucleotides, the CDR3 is TGTGCCAGCAGCCACCAGTACCCCCGGGGGGGGGAAGATGGCTACACCTTC. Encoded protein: CASSHQYPRGGEDGYTF. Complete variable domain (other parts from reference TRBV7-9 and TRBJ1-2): DTGVSQNPRHKITKRGQNVTFRCDPISEHNRLYWYRQTLGQGPEFLTYFQNEAQLEKSRLLSDRFSAERPKGSFSTLEIQRTEQGDSAMYLCASSHQYPRGGEDGYTFGSGTRLTVV.

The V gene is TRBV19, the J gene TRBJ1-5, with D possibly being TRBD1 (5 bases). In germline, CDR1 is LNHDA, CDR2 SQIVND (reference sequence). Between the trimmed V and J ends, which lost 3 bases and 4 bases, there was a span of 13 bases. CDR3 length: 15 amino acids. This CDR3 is CASSMGGDRNQPQHF. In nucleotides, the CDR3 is TGTGCCAGTAGTATGGGAGGGGATAGAAATCAGCCCCAGCATTTT.

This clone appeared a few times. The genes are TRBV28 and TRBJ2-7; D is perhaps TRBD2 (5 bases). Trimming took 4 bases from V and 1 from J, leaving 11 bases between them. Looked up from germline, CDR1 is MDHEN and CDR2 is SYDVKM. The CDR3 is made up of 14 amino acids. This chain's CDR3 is CASSWVRESYEQYF. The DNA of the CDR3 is TGTGCCAGCAGTTGGGTACGGGAATCCTACGAGCAGTACTTC.

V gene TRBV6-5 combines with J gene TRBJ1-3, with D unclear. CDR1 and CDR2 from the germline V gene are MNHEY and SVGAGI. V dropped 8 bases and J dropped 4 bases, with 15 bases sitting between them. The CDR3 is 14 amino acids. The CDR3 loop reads CASCPGLSGNTIYF. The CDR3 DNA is TGTGCCAGCTGTCCCGGACTCTCGGGAAACACCATATATTTT.

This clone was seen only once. CDR3 loop: CASGWDKAFF. The CDR3 coding sequence is TGTGCTAGTGGCTGGGACAAAGCTTTCTTT. The chain combines TRBV12-5 with TRBJ1-1; maybe TRBD1 (6 bases). The CDR3 is 10 residues long. Looked up from germline, CDR1 is LGHNT and CDR2 is FRNRAP. Trimming removed 6 bases at V and 9 bases at J, with 8 bases between.